The clone carrying this TCR beta chain was observed many times. Its antigen is still unknown. This specimen belongs to a study of identical twins. Study-level findings and limits: Among beta out-of-frame sequences, excess sharing between twins appeared weaker.

TCRdb passed the 5' RACE reads through MiXCR, listing each CDR3 protein once. In the table there are fewer than 450,000 distinct CDR3 sequences, about 10% of which are singletons. V lost 7 bases and J 1 base, leaving 13 bases between the germline ends. This CDR3 has 14 amino acids. The genes are TRBV12-3 or TRBV12-4 and TRBJ2-5, with D possibly being TRBD1 or TRBD2 (5 bases each). The sequence was collected from a woman between 50 and 59 years old in good health. The sequenced sample was naive T cells sorted from blood. CDR3 sequence reads: CASMGPPGQETQYF. The CDR3 region has the DNA TGTGCCAGCATGGGACCCCCGGGCCAAGAGACCCAGTACTTC.